Sequencing of this TCR beta chain was carried out in a study of CD8+ T cells in alopecia areata. Findings and limits, study-wide: Across lesional scalp, and particularly alopecia totalis/universalis, clonality surpassed that of normal scalp. With patients, TCR sharing proved less clear than in mice, a difference possibly related to HLA.

Notes on this clone: Its antigen is undetermined.

Looked up from germline, CDR1 is SNHLY and CDR2 is FYNNEI. V lost 7 bases to trimming and J lost 3 bases, with 10 bases between them. CDR3 length equals 13 residues. PBMCs were stained for CD3, CD4 and CD8, and CD4+ and CD8+ T cells were sorted. cDNA reverse transcribed from extracted RNA served as the sequencing template. Sequenced by immunoSEQ multiplex PCR; TCRdb stores in-frame clones only, minus some. The data show about 110,000 clones, approximately 50% seen once. J is TRBJ2-1 and V is TRBV2; weak D call: TRBD2 (5 bases). This receptor was obtained from a human donor with alopecia areata. Sequenced: NKG2D-low CD8+ T cells sorted from blood. In DNA form, the CDR3 reads TGTGCCAGCATTGGGGAGCTCTACAATGAGCAGTTCTTC. Its protein product is CASIGELYNEQFF.